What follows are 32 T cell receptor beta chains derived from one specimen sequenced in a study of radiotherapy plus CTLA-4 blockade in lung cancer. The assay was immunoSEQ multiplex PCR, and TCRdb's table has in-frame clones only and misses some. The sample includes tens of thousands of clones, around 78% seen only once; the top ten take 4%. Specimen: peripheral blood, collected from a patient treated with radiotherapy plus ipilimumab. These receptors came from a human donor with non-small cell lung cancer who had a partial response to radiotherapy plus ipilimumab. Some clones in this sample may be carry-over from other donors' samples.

CDR3 nucleotide sequence: TGCGCCAGCAGCTTTACCGGGGTCGAGGAGTCCCAGCATTTT. Encoded protein: CASSFTGVEESQHF. The chain uses TRBV5-1 and TRBJ1-5; D not resolved. The CDR3 runs to 14 residues. Germline V gene sequence: CDR1 SGHRS, CDR2 YFSETQ. V was shortened by 2 bases and J by 11 bases, with 17 bases between the two germline ends.

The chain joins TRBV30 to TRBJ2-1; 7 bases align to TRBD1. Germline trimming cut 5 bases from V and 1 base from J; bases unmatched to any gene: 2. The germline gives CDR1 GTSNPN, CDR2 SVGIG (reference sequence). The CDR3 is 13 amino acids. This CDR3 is CAWGTDSYNEQFF. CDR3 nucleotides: TGTGCCTGGGGGACAGATTCCTACAATGAGCAGTTCTTC.

CDR3 nucleotides: TGTGCCAGCAGCTTGACAGGGGGGGTGGGCTACACCTTC. Translation: CASSLTGGVGYTF. V gene TRBV6-1 combines with J gene TRBJ1-2; 9 nucleotides align to TRBD1. Germline trimming cut 6 bases from V and 8 bases from J; bases unmatched to any gene: 7. Germline CDR1 is MNHNS and CDR2 is SASEGT. CDR3 size: 13 residues.

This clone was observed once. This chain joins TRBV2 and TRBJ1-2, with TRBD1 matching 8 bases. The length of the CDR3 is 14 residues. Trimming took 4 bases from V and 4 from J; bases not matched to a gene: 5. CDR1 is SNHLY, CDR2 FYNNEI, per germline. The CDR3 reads CASSGEQGGYGYTF. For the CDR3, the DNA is TGTGCCAGCAGTGGGGAACAGGGGGGCTATGGCTACACCTTC.

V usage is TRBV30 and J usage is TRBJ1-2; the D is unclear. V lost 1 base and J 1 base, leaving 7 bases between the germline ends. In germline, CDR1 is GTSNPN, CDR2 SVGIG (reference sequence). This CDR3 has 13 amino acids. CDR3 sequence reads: CAWSERSNYGYTF. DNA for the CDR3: TGTGCCTGGAGTGAGCGCAGTAACTATGGCTACACCTTC.

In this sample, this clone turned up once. The CDR3 nucleotides are TGTGCCAGTAGTACCCAGACAGGGTATGAGCAGTTCTTC. Its protein product is CASSTQTGYEQFF. The V call is TRBV19, the J call TRBJ2-1, with TRBD1 matching 7 bases. V was clipped by 4 bases and J by 8 bases; unmatched bases: 5. CDR3 length: 13 residues. Germline assignment: CDR1 LNHDA and CDR2 SQIVND (reference sequence).

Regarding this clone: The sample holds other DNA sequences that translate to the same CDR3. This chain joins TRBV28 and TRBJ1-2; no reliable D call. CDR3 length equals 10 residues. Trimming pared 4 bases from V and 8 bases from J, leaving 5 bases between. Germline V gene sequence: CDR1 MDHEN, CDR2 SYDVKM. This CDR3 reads CASSSRGYTF. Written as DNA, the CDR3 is TGTGCCAGCAGTTCGAGGGGCTACACCTTC.

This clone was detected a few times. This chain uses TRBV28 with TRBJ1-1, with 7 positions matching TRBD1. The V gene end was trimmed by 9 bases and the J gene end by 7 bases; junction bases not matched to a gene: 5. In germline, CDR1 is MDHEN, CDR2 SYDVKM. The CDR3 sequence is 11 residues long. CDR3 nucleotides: TGTGCCAGGGACAGGCGGATTGAAGCTTTCTTT. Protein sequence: CARDRRIEAFF.

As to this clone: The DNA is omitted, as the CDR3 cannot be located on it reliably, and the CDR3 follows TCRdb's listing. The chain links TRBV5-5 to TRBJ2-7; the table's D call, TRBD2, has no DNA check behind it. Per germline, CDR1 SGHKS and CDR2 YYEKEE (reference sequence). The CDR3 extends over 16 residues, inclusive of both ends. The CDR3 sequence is CASSLGPGLLSCEQYF.

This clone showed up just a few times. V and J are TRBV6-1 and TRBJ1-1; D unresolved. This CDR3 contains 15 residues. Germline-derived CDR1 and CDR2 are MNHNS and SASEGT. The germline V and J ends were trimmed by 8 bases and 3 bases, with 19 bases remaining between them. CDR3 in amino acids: CASPGEGWRDTEAFF. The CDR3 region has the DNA TGTGCCAGCCCCGGTGAAGGTTGGAGGGACACTGAAGCTTTCTTT.

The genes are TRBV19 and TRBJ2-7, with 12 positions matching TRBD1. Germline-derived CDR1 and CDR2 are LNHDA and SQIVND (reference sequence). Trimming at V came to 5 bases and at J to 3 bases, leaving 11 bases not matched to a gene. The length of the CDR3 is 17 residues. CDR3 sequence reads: CASSVETGTGGFYEQYF. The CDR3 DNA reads TGTGCCAGTAGTGTTGAAACCGGGACAGGGGGCTTCTACGAGCAGTACTTC.

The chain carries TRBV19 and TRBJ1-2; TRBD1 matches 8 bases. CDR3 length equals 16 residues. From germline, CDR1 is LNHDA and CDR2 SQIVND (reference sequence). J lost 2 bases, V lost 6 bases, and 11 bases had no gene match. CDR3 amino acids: CASSRGTDRENYGYTF. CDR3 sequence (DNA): TGTGCCAGTAGCCGGGGGACGGACAGGGAAAACTATGGCTACACCTTC.

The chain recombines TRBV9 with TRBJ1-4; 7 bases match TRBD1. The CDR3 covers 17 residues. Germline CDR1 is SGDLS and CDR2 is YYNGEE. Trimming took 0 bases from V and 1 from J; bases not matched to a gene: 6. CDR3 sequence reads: CASSVAPGQRTNEKLFF. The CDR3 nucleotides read TGTGCCAGCAGCGTAGCGCCGGGACAGCGAACTAATGAAAAACTGTTTTTT. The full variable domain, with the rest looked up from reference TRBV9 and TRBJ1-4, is DSGVTQTPKHLITATGQRVTLRCSPRSGDLSVYWYQQSLDQGLQFLIQYYNGEERAKGNILERFSAQQFPDLHSELNLSSLELGDSALYFCASSVAPGQRTNEKLFFGSGTQLSVL.

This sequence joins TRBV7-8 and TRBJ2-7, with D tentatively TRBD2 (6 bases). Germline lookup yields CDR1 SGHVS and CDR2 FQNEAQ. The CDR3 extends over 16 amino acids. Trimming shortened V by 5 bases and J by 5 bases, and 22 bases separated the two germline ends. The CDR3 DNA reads TGTGCCAGCAGCCCACTCGCGGGACGCCTCCAAGACGAGCAGTACTTC. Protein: CASSPLAGRLQDEQYF.

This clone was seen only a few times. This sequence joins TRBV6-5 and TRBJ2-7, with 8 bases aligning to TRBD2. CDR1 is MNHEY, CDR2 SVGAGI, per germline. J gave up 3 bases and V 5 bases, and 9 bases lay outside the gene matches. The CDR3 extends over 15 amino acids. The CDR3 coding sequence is TGTGCCAGCAGTGGCCGGGGAGCGGGGGACTACGAGCAGTACTTC. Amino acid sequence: CASSGRGAGDYEQYF.

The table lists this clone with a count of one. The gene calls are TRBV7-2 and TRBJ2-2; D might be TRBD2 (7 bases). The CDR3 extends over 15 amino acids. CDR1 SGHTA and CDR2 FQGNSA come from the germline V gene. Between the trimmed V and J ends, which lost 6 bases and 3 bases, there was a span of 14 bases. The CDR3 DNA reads TGTGCCAGCAGTATCCGGGGGGCCGACACCGGGGAGCTGTTTTTT. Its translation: CASSIRGADTGELFF.

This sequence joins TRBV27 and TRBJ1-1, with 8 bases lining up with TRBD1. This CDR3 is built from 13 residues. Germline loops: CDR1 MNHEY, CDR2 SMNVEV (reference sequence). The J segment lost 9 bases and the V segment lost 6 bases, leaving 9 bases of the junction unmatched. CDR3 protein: CASRPGGSGKAFF. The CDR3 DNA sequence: TGTGCCAGCAGACCAGGGGGCTCGGGGAAAGCTTTCTTT.

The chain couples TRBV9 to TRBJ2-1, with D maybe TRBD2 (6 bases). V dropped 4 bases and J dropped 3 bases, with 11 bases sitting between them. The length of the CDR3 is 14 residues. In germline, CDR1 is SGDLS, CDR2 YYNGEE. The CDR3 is CASSNRRGYNEQFF. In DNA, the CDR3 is TGTGCCAGCAGCAATCGGAGGGGCTACAATGAGCAGTTCTTC.

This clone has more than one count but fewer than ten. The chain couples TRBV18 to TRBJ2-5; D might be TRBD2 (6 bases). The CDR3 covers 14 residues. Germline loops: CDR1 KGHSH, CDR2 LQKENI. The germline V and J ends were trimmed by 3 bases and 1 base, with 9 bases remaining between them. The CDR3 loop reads CASSPQAGQETQYF. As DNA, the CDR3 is TGTGCCAGCTCACCTCAAGCGGGCCAAGAGACCCAGTACTTC.

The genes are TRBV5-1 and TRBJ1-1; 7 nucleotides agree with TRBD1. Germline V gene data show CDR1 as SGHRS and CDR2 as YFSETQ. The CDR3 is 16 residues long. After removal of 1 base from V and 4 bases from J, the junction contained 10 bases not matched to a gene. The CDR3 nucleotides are TGCGCCAGCAGCTTGCGGCAGGGGGGAGGCGGCACTGAAGCTTTCTTT. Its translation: CASSLRQGGGGTEAFF. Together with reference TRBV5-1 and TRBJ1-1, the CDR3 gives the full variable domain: KAGVTQTPRYLIKTRGQQVTLSCSPISGHRSVSWYQQTPGQGLQFLFEYFSETQRNKGNFPGRFSGRQFSNSRSEMNVSTLELGDSALYLCASSLRQGGGGTEAFFGQGTRLTVV.

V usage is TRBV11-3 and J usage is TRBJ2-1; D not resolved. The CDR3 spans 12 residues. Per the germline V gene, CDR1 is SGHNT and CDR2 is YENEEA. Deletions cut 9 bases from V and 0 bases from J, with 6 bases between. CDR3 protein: CASKSSYNEQFF. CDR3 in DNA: TGTGCCAGTAAGAGCTCCTACAATGAGCAGTTCTTC.

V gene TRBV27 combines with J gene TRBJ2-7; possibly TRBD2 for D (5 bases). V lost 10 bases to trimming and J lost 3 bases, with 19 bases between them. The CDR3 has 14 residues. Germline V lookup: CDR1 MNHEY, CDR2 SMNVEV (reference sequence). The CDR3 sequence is CAIQEAPLYYEQYF. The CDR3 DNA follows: TGTGCCATCCAGGAGGCGCCACTATACTACGAGCAGTACTTC.

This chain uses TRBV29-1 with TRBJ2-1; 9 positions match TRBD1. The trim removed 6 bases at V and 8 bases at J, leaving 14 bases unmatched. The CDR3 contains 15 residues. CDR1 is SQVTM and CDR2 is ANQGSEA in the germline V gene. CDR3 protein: CSVELPGTGIHEQFF. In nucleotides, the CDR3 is TGCAGCGTCGAGCTTCCCGGGACAGGGATCCATGAGCAGTTCTTC.

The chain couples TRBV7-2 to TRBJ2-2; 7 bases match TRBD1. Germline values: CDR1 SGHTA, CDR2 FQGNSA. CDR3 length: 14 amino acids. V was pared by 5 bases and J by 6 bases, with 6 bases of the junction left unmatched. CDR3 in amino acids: CASSLRQGSGELFF. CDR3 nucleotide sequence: TGTGCCAGCAGCCTGAGACAGGGATCCGGGGAGCTGTTTTTT.

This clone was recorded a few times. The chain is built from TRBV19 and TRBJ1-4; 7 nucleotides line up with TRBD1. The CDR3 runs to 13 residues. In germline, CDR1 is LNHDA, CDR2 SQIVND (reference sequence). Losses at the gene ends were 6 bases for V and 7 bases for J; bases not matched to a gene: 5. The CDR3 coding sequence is TGTGCCAGTAGCGACAGGGTTGGTGAAAAACTGTTTTTT. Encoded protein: CASSDRVGEKLFF.

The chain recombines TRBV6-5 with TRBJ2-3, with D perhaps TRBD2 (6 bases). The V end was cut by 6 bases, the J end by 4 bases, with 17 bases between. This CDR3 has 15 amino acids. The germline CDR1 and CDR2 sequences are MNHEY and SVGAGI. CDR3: CASRAGTGLSDTQYF. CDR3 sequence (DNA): TGTGCCAGCAGAGCCGGGACTGGTCTGTCAGATACGCAGTATTTT.

The CDR3 DNA reads as TGTGCCAGCAGTCCACAAACAGATACGCAGTATTTT. It yields the protein CASSPQTDTQYF. V is TRBV28 and J is TRBJ2-3; D is unclear. The germline gives CDR1 MDHEN, CDR2 SYDVKM. There are 12 residues in the CDR3. With 5 bases removed from V and 3 bases from J, the gap between germline ends came to 6 bases. The entire variable domain, with the rest obtained from reference TRBV28 and TRBJ2-3, is as follows: DVKVTQSSRYLVKRTGEKVFLECVQDMDHENMFWYRQDPGLGLRLIYFSYDVKMKEKGDIPEGYSVSREKKERFSLILESASTNQTSMYLCASSPQTDTQYFGPGTRLTVL.

The chain's CDR3 is CASSLGQEHYGYTF. In nucleotides, the CDR3 is TGTGCCAGCAGCCTGGGACAGGAACATTATGGCTACACCTTC. V is TRBV5-6 and J is TRBJ1-2; 8 positions agree with TRBD1. The CDR3 covers 14 residues. Germline values: CDR1 SGHDT, CDR2 YYEEEE. Trimming removed 4 bases from V and 5 bases from J; junction bases left unmatched: 7.

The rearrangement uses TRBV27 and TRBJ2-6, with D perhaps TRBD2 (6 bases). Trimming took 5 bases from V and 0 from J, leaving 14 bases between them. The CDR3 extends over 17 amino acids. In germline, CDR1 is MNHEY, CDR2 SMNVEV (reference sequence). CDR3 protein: CASSPSGSSSGANVLTF. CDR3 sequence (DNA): TGTGCCAGCAGTCCAAGCGGGTCGAGCTCTGGGGCCAACGTCCTGACTTTC.

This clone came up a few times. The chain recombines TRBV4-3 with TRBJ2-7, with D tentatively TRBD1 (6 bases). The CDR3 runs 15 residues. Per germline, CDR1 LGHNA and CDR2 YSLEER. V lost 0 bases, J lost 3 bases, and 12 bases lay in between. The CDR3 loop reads CASSQDRKGGYEQYF. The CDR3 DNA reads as TGCGCCAGCAGCCAAGATAGGAAAGGGGGCTACGAGCAGTACTTC.

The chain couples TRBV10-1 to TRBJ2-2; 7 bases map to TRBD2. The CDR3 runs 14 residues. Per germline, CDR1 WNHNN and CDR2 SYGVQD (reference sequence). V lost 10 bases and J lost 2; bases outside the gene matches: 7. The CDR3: CATGLGLNTGELFF. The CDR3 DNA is TGCGCCACAGGACTAGGATTAAACACCGGGGAGCTGTTTTTT.

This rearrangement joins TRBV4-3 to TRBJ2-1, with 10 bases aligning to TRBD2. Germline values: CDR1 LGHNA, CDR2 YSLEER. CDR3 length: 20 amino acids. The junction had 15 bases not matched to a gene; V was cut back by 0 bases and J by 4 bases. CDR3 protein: CASSQDLVRAGGTLYNEQFF. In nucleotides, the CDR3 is TGCGCCAGCAGCCAAGATCTCGTCCGAGCGGGGGGGACCTTATACAATGAGCAGTTCTTC.